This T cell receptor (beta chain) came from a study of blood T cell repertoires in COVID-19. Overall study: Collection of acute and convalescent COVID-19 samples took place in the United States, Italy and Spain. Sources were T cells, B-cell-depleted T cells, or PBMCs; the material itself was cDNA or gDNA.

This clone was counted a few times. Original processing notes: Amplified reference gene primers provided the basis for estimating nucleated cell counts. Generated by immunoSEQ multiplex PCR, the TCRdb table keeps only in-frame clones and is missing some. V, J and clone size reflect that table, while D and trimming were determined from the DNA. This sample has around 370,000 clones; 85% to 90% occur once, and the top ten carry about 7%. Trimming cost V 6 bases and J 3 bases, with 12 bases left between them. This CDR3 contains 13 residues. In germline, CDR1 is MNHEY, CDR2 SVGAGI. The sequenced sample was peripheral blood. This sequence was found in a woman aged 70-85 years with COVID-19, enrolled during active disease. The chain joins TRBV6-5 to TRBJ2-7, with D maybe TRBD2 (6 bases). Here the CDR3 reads CASRPPGGYEQYF. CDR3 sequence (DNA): TGTGCCAGCAGACCCCCCGGGGGCTACGAGCAGTACTTC.